A single sample gave rise to the 4 T cell receptor beta chains below, sequenced in a study of breast tumors, draining lymph nodes, adjacent tissues. TCRdb reanalysed the multiplex PCR reads using MiXCR and keeps one entry per CDR3 protein. This table holds about 140,000 distinct CDR3 sequences, 20% to 25% found once. Breast cancer patients provided tissue from their axillary draining lymph nodes. Sequenced sample: axillary lymph node tissue. These receptors were taken from a female donor with breast cancer. Some clones in this sample may be carry-over from other donors' samples.

This clonotype was seen many times. This chain uses TRBV25-1 with TRBJ2-1; the D gene is possibly TRBD2 (5 bases). The CDR3 is made up of 13 amino acids. CDR1 is MGHDK, CDR2 SYGVNS, per germline. Trimming stripped 11 bases from V and 6 bases from J, with 17 bases between. The CDR3 sequence: CAVTPGLSNEQFF. The CDR3 nucleotides are TGTGCCGTAACGCCCGGACTCAGCAATGAGCAGTTCTTC.

This clonotype was observed many times. The chain combines TRBV20-1 with TRBJ2-5; the match to TRBD2 covers 9 bases. The CDR3 spans 14 residues. The ends lost 6 bases at V and 0 bases at J; junction bases unmatched: 5. CDR1 is DFQATT, CDR2 SNEGSKA, per germline (reference sequence). The CDR3 is CSARLAADQETQYF. The CDR3 DNA follows: TGCAGTGCAAGACTAGCGGCAGACCAAGAGACCCAGTACTTC.

This clonotype has ten or more counts. The chain is built from TRBV6-2 or TRBV6-3 and TRBJ2-5, with 10 nucleotides matching TRBD2. CDR1 MNHEY and CDR2 SVGEGT come from the germline V gene. The length of the CDR3 is 15 residues. The trim removed 4 bases at V and 5 bases at J, leaving 7 bases unmatched. CDR3 nucleotide sequence: TGTGCCAGCAGTTGGAGCGGGAGGGCCGGGGAGACCCAGTACTTC. It translates to CASSWSGRAGETQYF.

Ten or more counts support this clonotype. The chain uses TRBV20-1 and TRBJ2-7, with 8 bases lining up with TRBD2. CDR1 is DFQATT and CDR2 is SNEGSKA in the germline V gene (reference sequence). V was clipped by 6 bases and J by 0 bases; unmatched bases: 7. The CDR3 covers 14 residues. The CDR3 sequence: CSADLAGGSYEQYF. The DNA of the CDR3 is TGCAGTGCCGATCTGGCGGGAGGCTCCTACGAGCAGTACTTC.